This T cell receptor (beta chain) was documented in a study of identical twins. The CDR3 runs to 16 residues. CDR1 SGHAT and CDR2 FQNNGV come from the germline V gene. With 3 bases removed from V and 3 bases from J, the gap between germline ends came to 16 bases. TCRdb reprocessed the 5' RACE reads with MiXCR, giving one entry per CDR3 protein. Here the sample spans roughly 18,000 distinct CDR3 sequences, just under 70% being singletons. The sequence was obtained from a woman between 18 and 29 years old in good health. This table probably holds off-target reads from a library built for another chain. Sequenced sample: memory (CD45RO+) T cells sorted from blood. The V and J genes are TRBV11-2 and TRBJ2-3, with D tentatively TRBD1 (6 bases). CDR3 DNA sequence: TGTGCCAGCAGCTTGGGGGCATTACTCGGGACAGATACGCAGTATTTT. This translates into CASSLGALLGTDTQYF.